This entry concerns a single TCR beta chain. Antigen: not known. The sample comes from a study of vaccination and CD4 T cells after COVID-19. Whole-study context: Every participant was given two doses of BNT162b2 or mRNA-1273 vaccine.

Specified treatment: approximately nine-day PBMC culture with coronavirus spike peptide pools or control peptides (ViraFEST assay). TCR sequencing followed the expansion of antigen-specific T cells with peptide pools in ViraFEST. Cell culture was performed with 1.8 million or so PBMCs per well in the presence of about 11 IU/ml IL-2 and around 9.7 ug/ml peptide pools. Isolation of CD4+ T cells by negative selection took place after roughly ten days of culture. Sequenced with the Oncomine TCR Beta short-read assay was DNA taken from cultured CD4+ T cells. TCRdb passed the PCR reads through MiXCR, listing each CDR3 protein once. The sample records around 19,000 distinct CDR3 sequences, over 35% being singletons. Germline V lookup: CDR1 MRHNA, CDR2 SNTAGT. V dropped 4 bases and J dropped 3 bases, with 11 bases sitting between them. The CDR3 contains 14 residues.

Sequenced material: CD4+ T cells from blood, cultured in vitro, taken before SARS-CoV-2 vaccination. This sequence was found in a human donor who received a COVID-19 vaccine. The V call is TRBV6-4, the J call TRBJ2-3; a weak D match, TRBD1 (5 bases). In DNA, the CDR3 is TGTGCCAGCAGTGCCCAGGGTGGTACAGATACGCAGTATTTT. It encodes CASSAQGGTDTQYF.